This TCR beta chain emerged from a study of blood T cell repertoires in COVID-19. At the level of the study: Donors in the United States, Italy and Spain gave samples during acute or convalescent COVID-19. T cells, B-cell-depleted T cells, or PBMCs provided the cDNA or gDNA that served as material.

Under the authors' procedure: Reference gene primers were amplified, and this amplification served to estimate nucleated cell counts. The repertoire was sequenced with immunoSEQ multiplex PCR; TCRdb's copy has only in-frame clones and lacks some. From that table come the V and J calls and clone size; the DNA was used to work out D and trimming. The sample gives around 150,000 clones, roughly three quarters of which show up once; roughly 4.2% is in the top ten. This CDR3 spans 14 amino acids. Germline-derived CDR1 and CDR2 are GTSNPN and SVGIG (reference sequence). Trimming cost V 4 bases and J 6 bases, with 16 bases left between them.

This TCR derives from a man between 60 and 70 years old with acute or convalescent COVID-19. The material sequenced was peripheral blood. The chain is built from TRBV30 and TRBJ2-1, with D possibly matching TRBD2 (6 bases). In DNA, the CDR3 is TGTGCCTGGAATGGCGGAAGCGGGTCCAATGAGCAGTTCTTC. This gives the protein CAWNGGSGSNEQFF.